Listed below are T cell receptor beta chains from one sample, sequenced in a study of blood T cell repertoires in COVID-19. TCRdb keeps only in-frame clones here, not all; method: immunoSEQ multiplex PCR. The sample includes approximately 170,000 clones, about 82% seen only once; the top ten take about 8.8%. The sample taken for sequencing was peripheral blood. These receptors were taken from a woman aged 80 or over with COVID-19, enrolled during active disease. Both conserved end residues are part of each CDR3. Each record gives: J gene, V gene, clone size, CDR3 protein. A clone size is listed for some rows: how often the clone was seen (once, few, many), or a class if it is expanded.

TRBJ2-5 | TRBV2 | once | CASHTGTWETQYF
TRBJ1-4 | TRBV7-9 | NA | CASSEGQGKNEKLFF
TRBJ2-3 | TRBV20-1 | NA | CSASGSSGTSTDTQYF
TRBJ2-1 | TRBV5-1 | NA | CASSVSLAGYNEQFF
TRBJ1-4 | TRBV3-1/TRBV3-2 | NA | CASSRQGKDEKLFF
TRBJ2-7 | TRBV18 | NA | CASSPTVYEQYF
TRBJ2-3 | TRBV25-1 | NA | CASSEAGWADTQYF
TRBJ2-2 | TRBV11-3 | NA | CASSLNPSRMSGELFF
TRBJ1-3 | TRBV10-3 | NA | CAISESEAGSTIYF
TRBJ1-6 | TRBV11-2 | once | CASKLGGLFYNSPLHF